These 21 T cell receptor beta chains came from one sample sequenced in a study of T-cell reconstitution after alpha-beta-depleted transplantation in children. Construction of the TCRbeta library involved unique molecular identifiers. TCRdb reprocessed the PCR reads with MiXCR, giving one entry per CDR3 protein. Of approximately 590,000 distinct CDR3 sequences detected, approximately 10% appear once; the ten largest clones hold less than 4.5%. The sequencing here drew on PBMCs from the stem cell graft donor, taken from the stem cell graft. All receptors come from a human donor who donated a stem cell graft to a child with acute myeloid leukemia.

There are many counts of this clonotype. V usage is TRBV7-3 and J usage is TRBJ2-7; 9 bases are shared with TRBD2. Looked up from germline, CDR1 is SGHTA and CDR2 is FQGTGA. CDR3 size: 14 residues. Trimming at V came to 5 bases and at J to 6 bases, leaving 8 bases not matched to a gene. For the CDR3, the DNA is TGTGCCAGCAGCCCTACGACTAGCGGTGGCGAGCAGTACTTC. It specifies CASSPTTSGGEQYF. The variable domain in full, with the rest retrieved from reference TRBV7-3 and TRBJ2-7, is GAGVSQTPSNKVTEKGKYVELRCDPISGHTALYWYRQSLGQGPEFLIYFQGTGAADDSGLPNDRFFAVRPEGSVSTLKIQRTERGDSAVYLCASSPTTSGGEQYFGPGTRLTVT.

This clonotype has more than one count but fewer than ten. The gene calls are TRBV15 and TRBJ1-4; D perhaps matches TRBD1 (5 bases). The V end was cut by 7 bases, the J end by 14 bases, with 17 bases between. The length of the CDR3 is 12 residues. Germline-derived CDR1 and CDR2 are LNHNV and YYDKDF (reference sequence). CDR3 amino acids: CATTQAGGWLFF. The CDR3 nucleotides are TGTGCCACCACCCAAGCCGGGGGGTGGCTGTTTTTT.

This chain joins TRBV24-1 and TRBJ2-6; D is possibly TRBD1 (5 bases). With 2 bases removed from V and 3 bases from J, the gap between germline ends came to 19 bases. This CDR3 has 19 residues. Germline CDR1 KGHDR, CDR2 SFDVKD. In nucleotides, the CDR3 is TGTGCCACCAGTGATTCCCGAAGGGGAAAGTTGGGTGGGGCCAACGTCCTGACTTTC. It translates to CATSDSRRGKLGGANVLTF.

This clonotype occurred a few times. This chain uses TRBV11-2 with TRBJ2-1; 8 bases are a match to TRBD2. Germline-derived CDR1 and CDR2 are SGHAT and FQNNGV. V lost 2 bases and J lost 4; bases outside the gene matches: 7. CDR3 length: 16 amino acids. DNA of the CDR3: TGTGCCAGCAGCTTACAACTAGCGGCAACTTACAATGAGCAGTTCTTC. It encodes CASSLQLAATYNEQFF.

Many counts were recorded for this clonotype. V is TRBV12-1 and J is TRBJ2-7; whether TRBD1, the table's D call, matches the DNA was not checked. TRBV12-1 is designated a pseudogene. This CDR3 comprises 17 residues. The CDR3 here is CASSQSGGEPLTYEQYF. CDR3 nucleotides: TGTGCCAGCAGTCAGAGCGGTGGGGAGCCCCTGACCTACGAGCAGTACTTC.

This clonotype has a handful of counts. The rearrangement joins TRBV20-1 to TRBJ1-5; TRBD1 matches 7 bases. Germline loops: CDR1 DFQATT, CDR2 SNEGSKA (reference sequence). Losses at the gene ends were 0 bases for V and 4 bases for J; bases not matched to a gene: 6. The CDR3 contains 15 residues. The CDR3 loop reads CSARDGTVYNQPQHF. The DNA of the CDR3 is TGCAGTGCTAGAGATGGGACAGTCTATAATCAGCCCCAGCATTTT.

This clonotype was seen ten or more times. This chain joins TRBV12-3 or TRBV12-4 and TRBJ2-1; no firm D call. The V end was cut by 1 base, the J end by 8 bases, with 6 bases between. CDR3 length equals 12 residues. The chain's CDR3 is CASSLVADEQFF. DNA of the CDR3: TGTGCCAGCAGTTTAGTCGCGGATGAGCAGTTCTTC.

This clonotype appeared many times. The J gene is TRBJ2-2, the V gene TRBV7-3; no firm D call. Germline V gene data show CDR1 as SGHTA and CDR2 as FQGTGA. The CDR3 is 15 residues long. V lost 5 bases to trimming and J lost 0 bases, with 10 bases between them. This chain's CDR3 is CASSRTPPNTGELFF. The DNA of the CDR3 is TGTGCCAGCAGCAGGACCCCCCCGAACACCGGGGAGCTGTTTTTT. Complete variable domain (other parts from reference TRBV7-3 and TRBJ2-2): GAGVSQTPSNKVTEKGKYVELRCDPISGHTALYWYRQSLGQGPEFLIYFQGTGAADDSGLPNDRFFAVRPEGSVSTLKIQRTERGDSAVYLCASSRTPPNTGELFFGEGSRLTVL.

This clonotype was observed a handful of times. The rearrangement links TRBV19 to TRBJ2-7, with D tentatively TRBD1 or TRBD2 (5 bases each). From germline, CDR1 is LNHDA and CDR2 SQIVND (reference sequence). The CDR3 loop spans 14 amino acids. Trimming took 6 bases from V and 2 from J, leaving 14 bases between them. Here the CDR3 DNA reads TGTGCCAGTAGAGATTCGGGACGGACCTACGAGCAGTACTTC. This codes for CASRDSGRTYEQYF.

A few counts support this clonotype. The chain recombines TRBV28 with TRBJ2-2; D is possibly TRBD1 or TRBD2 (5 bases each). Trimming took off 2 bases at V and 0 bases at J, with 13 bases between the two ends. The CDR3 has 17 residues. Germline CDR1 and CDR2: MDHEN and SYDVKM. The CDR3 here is CASSLTGWGPNTGELFF. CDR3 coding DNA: TGTGCCAGCAGTTTAACGGGGTGGGGCCCGAACACCGGGGAGCTGTTTTTT.

The CDR3 sequence is CSVALPSASGVTSTDTQYF. CDR3 sequence (DNA): TGCAGCGTTGCCCTCCCCTCGGCTAGCGGAGTTACTAGCACAGATACGCAGTATTTT. The chain combines TRBV29-1 with TRBJ2-3; the match to TRBD2 covers 7 bases. The CDR3 extends over 19 amino acids. Germline CDR1 and CDR2: SQVTM and ANQGSEA. Trimming at V came to 4 bases and at J to 0 bases, leaving 19 bases not matched to a gene.

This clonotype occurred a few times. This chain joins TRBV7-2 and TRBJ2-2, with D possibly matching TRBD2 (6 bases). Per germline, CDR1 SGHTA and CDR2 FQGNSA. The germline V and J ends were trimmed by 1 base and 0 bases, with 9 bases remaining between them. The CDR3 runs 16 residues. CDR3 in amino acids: CASSLGRGTNTGELFF. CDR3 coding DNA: TGTGCCAGCAGCTTAGGGCGGGGTACGAACACCGGGGAGCTGTTTTTT.

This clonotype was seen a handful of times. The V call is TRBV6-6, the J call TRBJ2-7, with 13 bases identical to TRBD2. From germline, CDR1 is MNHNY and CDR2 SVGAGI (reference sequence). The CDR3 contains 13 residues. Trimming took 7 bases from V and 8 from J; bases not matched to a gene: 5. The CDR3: CASTPGTSGKQYF. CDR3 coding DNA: TGTGCCAGCACCCCGGGGACTAGCGGGAAGCAGTACTTC.

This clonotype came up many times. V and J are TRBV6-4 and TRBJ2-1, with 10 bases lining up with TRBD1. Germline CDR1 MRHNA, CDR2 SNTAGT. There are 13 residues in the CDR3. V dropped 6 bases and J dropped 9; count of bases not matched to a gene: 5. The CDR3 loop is CASSRQGASEQFF. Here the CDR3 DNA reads TGTGCCAGCAGCCGACAGGGGGCTTCTGAGCAGTTCTTC.

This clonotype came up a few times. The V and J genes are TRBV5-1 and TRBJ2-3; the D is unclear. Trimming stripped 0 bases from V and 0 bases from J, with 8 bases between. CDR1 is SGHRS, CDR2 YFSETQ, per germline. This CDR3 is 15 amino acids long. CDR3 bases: TGCGCCAGCAGCTTGGAGCGCACGAGCACAGATACGCAGTATTTT. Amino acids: CASSLERTSTDTQYF.

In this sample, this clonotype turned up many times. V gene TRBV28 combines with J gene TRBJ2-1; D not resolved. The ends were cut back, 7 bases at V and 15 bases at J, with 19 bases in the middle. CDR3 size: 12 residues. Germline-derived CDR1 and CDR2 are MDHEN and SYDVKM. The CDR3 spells CASTVGALGLFF. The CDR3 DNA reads TGTGCCAGCACCGTCGGAGCTTTAGGGCTGTTCTTC. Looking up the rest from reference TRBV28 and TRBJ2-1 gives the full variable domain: DVKVTQSSRYLVKRTGEKVFLECVQDMDHENMFWYRQDPGLGLRLIYFSYDVKMKEKGDIPEGYSVSREKKERFSLILESASTNQTSMYLCASTVGALGLFFGPGTRLTVL.

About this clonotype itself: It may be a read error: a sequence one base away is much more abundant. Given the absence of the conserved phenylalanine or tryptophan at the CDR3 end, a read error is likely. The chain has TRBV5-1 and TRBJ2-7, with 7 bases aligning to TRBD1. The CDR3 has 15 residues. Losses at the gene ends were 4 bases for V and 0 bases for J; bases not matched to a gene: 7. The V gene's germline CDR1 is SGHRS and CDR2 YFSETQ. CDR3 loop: CASSGDSFSSYEQYY. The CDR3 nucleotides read TGCGCCAGCAGCGGGGACAGCTTCAGCTCCTACGAGCAGTACTAC.

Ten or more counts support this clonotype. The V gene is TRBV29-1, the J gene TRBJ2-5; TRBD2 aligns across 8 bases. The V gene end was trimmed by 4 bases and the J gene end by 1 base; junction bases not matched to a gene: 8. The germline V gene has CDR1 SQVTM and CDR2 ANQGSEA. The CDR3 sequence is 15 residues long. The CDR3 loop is CSVVPPGGGQETQYF. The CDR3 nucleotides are TGCAGCGTTGTCCCCCCCGGGGGGGGCCAAGAGACCCAGTACTTC.

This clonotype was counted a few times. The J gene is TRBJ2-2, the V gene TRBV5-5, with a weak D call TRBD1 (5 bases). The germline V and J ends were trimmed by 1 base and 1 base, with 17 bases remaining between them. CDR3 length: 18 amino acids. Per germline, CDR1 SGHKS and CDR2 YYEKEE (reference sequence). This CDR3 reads CASSLKGLAGLNTGELFF. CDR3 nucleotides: TGTGCCAGCAGCTTGAAGGGGTTAGCCGGCCTGAACACCGGGGAGCTGTTTTTT.

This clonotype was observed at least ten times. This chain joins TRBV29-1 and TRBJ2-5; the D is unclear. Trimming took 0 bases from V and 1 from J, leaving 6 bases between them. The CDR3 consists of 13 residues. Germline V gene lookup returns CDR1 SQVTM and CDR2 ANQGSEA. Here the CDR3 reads CSVEEGLQETQYF. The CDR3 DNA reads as TGCAGCGTTGAAGAGGGTCTCCAAGAGACCCAGTACTTC.

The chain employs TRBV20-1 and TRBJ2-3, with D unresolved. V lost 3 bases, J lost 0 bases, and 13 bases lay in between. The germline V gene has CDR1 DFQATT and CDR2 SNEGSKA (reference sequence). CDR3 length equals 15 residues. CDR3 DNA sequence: TGCAGTGCTAGGACCAGGCAAACTAGCACAGATACGCAGTATTTT. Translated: CSARTRQTSTDTQYF.